These 11 T cell receptor beta chains were sequenced from one sample in a study of control samples from healthy donors and cancer patients (dated by TCRdb to the early 2020s). The method behind the library was the immunoSEQ multiplex PCR assay. In TCRdb, the immuneACCESS table is reduced to in-frame sequences with V and J assigned. These tables do not hold every clone; where another copy was compared, an unresolved V gene accounts for under half, and the others remain unexplained. The sample table contains fewer than 120,000 clones; only one count was recorded for around 87% of them. The ten largest clones add up to roughly 3.5% of the sample. Sequences were obtained from PBMCs. The receptors shown here come from a woman in her sixties or seventies with lung cancer.

J is TRBJ2-2 and V is TRBV18; D unresolved. CDR1 and CDR2 from the germline V gene are KGHSH and LQKENI. CDR3 length: 14 residues. V shed 0 bases and J shed 7 bases, with 9 bases lying between them. The CDR3 protein is CASSPPTTSGELFF. In DNA form, the CDR3 reads TGTGCCAGCTCACCACCGACCACCAGCGGGGAGCTGTTTTTT.

Points on this clone: One junction end does not reproduce the germline sequence, and a read error may be involved. The rearrangement links TRBV5-4 to TRBJ1-1, with D perhaps matching TRBD1 (6 bases). Germline V gene lookup returns CDR1 SGHNT and CDR2 YYREEE (reference sequence). This CDR3 is built from 16 residues. The CDR3 sequence is CASSLEQGLGPTEAFF. CDR3 sequence (DNA): TGTGCCAGCAGTTTGGAGCAGGGGTTAGGACCTACTGAAGCTTTCTTT.

This clone came up a few times. V gene TRBV29-1 combines with J gene TRBJ2-6, with D perhaps matching TRBD2 (5 bases). Germline V CDR1 and CDR2: SQVTM, ANQGSEA. The CDR3 consists of 15 residues. Deletions cut 2 bases from V and 4 bases from J, with 12 bases between. The CDR3 DNA reads TGCAGCGTTGAAAATTTCGGGAACGGGGCCAACGTCCTGACTTTC. It encodes CSVENFGNGANVLTF.

The chain employs TRBV29-1 and TRBJ2-7; TRBD1 matches 8 bases. Trimming cost V 2 bases and J 4 bases; bases outside gene matches: 1. CDR1 SQVTM and CDR2 ANQGSEA come from the germline V gene. The CDR3 has 12 amino acids. The CDR3 protein is CSVEQGAYEQYF. The CDR3 DNA is TGCAGCGTTGAACAGGGGGCTTACGAGCAGTACTTC.

The chain carries TRBV18 and TRBJ1-1; D possibly corresponds to TRBD1 (6 bases). The CDR3 sequence is 16 residues long. CDR1 is KGHSH, CDR2 LQKENI, per germline. Trimming took off 3 bases at V and 0 bases at J, with 14 bases between the two ends. The CDR3: CASSPSQWTVNTEAFF. The CDR3 DNA sequence: TGTGCCAGCTCACCTTCGCAATGGACAGTGAACACTGAAGCTTTCTTT.

This sequence joins TRBV27 and TRBJ1-5; D is ambiguous. The ends were cut back, 2 bases at V and 3 bases at J, with 23 bases in the middle. The CDR3 covers 19 residues. Germline assignment: CDR1 MNHEY and CDR2 SMNVEV (reference sequence). Here the CDR3 DNA reads TGTGCCAGCAGTTTAAAACCCCGGGGTGGAGTGTTCACCAATCAGCCCCAGCATTTT. Residues: CASSLKPRGGVFTNQPQHF.

The chain couples TRBV7-2 to TRBJ1-4; D gene uncertain. V gave up 2 bases and J gave up 10 bases, with 8 bases separating them. CDR1 is SGHTA, CDR2 FQGNSA, per germline. This CDR3 is built from 12 residues. This chain's CDR3 is CASSLKTAKLFF. The CDR3 DNA reads as TGTGCCAGCAGCTTAAAGACCGCAAAACTGTTTTTT.

The chain is built from TRBV29-1 and TRBJ2-3; D not certain. Per germline, CDR1 SQVTM and CDR2 ANQGSEA. The CDR3 sequence is 13 residues long. The V and J ends lost 5 bases and 5 bases respectively, with 14 bases between them. CDR3 sequence reads: CSVSGRQGDTQYF. The CDR3 coding sequence is TGCAGCGTTTCTGGACGCCAAGGAGATACGCAGTATTTT.

The V call is TRBV19, the J call TRBJ1-5, with D possibly matching TRBD1 (5 bases). The germline V gene encodes CDR1 LNHDA and CDR2 SQIVND (reference sequence). V was cut by 1 base and J by 2 bases, with 12 bases left in between. The CDR3 sequence is 16 residues long. CDR3 region: CASSIGSWGGNQPQHF. The DNA of the CDR3 is TGTGCCAGTAGTATAGGGTCCTGGGGGGGCAATCAGCCCCAGCATTTT.

This chain links TRBV27 with TRBJ2-1; maybe TRBD1 (6 bases). This CDR3 has 12 amino acids. Germline lookup yields CDR1 MNHEY and CDR2 SMNVEV (reference sequence). Trimming removed 8 bases from V and 9 bases from J, with 14 bases in between. The CDR3: CASSGQTTEQFF. The CDR3 bases are TGTGCCAGCTCTGGACAGACAACTGAGCAGTTCTTC.

This clone was detected ten times or more. The V gene is TRBV18, the J gene TRBJ2-7, with a possible D match to TRBD2 (6 bases). This CDR3 is built from 14 residues. From germline, CDR1 is KGHSH and CDR2 LQKENI. With 6 bases removed from V and 0 bases from J, the gap between germline ends came to 12 bases. The CDR3 DNA sequence: TGTGCCAGCTCCCGCGGGGCGGCCTCCTACGAGCAGTACTTC. Protein: CASSRGAASYEQYF. The full variable domain, with the rest looked up from reference TRBV18 and TRBJ2-7, is NAGVMQNPRHLVRRRGQEARLRCSPMKGHSHVYWYRQLPEEGLKFMVYLQKENIIDESGMPKERFSAEFPKEGPSILRIQQVVRGDSAAYFCASSRGAASYEQYFGPGTRLTVT.